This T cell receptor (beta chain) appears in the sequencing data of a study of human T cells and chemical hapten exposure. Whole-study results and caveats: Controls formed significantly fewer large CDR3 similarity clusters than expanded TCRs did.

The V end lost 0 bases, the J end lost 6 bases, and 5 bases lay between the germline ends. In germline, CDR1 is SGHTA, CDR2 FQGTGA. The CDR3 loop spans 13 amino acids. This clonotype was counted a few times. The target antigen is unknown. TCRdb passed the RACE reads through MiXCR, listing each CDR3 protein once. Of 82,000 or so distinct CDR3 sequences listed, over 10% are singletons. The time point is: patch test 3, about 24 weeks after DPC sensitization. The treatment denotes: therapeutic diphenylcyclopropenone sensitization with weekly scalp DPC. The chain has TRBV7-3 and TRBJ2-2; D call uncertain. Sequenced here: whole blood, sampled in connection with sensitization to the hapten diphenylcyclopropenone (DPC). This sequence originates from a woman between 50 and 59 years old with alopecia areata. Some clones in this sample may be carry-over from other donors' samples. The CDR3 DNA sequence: TGTGCCAGCAGCTTAACGTCGGCCGGGGAGCTGTTTTTT. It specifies CASSLTSAGELFF.